The clone carrying this TCR beta chain has ten or more counts. The antigen is unknown. The CDR3 extends over 15 amino acids. The germline gives CDR1 MNHEY, CDR2 SVGAGI. V was cut by 0 bases and J by 7 bases, with 10 bases left in between. One entry per CDR3 protein results from TCRdb running MiXCR on the 5' RACE reads. The data hold some 330,000 distinct CDR3 sequences, with under 25% observed a single time. This sample was included in a study of T-cell memory formation after mild COVID-19. Findings and caveats of the study: Some responding clones appeared in pre-infection memory, suggesting cross-reactive memory joined. CD4+ contracting clones were mainly CM and EM; CD8+ ones, EMRA.

The receptor was derived from an adult woman who had mild COVID-19 (a few samples of this study predate the infection). Cell type and time point are not known. Sequencing was done on a sample of PBMCs or a T cell subset sorted from them (not recorded which). The chain links TRBV6-5 to TRBJ1-6; no reliable D call. The CDR3 sequence: CASSYSDGLNSPLHF. Written as DNA, the CDR3 is TGTGCCAGCAGTTACTCGGACGGACTAAATTCACCCCTCCACTTT.